A selection of T cell receptor beta chains follows, all from one sample in a study of blood T cell repertoires in COVID-19. The protocol was immunoSEQ multiplex PCR, while the TCRdb copy is restricted to in-frame clones and leaves out a portion. The profile shows around 310,000 clones, 85% to 90% of them singletons. The sample was peripheral blood. These receptors originate from a woman aged 40 to 50 with COVID-19, enrolled during active disease. CDR3s include the opening cysteine and the closing phenylalanine or tryptophan. The D gene is left open where the match is weak. Size is stated for part of the rows, as once, few or many counts, or as a class when the clone is expanded.

TRBV30	.	TRBJ1-2	.	TGTGCCTGGAGTAGGAGTAGGAACTATGGCTACACCTTC	CAWSRSRNYGYTF
TRBV19	.	TRBJ1-5	.	TGTGCCAGTAGCGGGACACCCTATAGCAATCAGCCCCAGCATTTT	CASSGTPYSNQPQHF
TRBV30	.	TRBJ2-7	.	TGTGCCTGGAATAGCGGTAGCTCCTACGAGCAGTACTTC	CAWNSGSSYEQYF
TRBV5-5	.	TRBJ1-3	.	TGTGCCAGCAGCCTAACTCACACCATATATTTT	CASSLTHTIYF
TRBV6-5	.	TRBJ1-5	.	TGTGCCAGCAGTCCCCTCGGAGGGGAGCCCCAGCATTTT	CASSPLGGEPQHF
TRBV19	.	TRBJ1-2	.	TGTGCCAGTAGTCCCGCACACTCGGCACAGGGTGGCTACACCTTC	CASSPAHSAQGGYTF
TRBV3-1/TRBV3-2	few	TRBJ1-6	TRBD1	TGTGCCAGCAGCCAAGTCACAGGGGCTAATTCACCCCTCCACTTT	CASSQVTGANSPLHF
TRBV18	.	TRBJ2-7	TRBD1	TGTGCCAGCTCACCATTTCTAGGGACAGGGAGACTCTACGAGCAGTACTTC	CASSPFLGTGRLYEQYF
TRBV27	few	TRBJ1-4	.	TGTGCCAGCAGTTTCGGGGGGCCAGGGGCGTCAACTAATGAAAAACTGTTTTTT	CASSFGGPGASTNEKLFF
TRBV27	.	TRBJ2-7	TRBD2	TGTGCCAGCAGTACCCGACTAGCAACCGAGCAGTACTTC	CASSTRLATEQYF
TRBV5-5	.	TRBJ2-1	TRBD1	TGTGCCAGCAGCCGGGACAGGGAAAATGAGCAGTTCTTC	CASSRDRENEQFF
TRBV10-2	.	TRBJ1-1	.	TGCGCCAGCAGTGAAAACCGACACCTCGAAGCTTTCTTT	CASSENRHLEAFF
TRBV27	.	TRBJ2-7	.	TGTGCCAGCAGTCCCTGGGGCAGCGAAGGGTACGAGCAGTACTTC	CASSPWGSEGYEQYF
TRBV7-2	.	TRBJ1-6	.	TGTGCCAGCAGCTTAGGCCGCCTAAATTATTCACCCCTCCACTTT	CASSLGRLNYSPLHF
TRBV11-2	.	TRBJ2-5	.	TGTGCCAGCAGCATACCTGAAAGGGGAAGAGGCCAAGAGACCCAGTACTTC	CASSIPERGRGQETQYF
TRBV25-1	.	TRBJ2-3	.	TGTGCCAGCAGCTCAACCCGGGCGGGCGAAAGCACAGATACGCAGTATTTT	CASSSTRAGESTDTQYF
TRBV6-6	.	TRBJ1-4	.	TGTGCCAGCAGCCTCCCCGTGACAGTAAATGAAAAACTGTTTTTT	CASSLPVTVNEKLFF
TRBV27	many	TRBJ2-3	.	TGTGCCAGCAGTTTATCGGGCCCTCTAGATACGCAGTATTTT	CASSLSGPLDTQYF
TRBV11-2	.	TRBJ1-5	.	TGTGCCAGCAGCTTCGGGATCACTAATCAGCCCCAGCATTTT	CASSFGITNQPQHF
TRBV5-6	once	TRBJ1-5	.	TGTGCCAGCAGCCCGAAGGAGGGGCCCCAGCATTTT	CASSPKEGPQHF
TRBV5-5	.	TRBJ2-3	.	TGTGCCAGCATCCGTACCCAATCAGCAGATACGCAGTATTTT	CASIRTQSADTQYF
TRBV28	.	TRBJ1-5	.	TGTGCCAGCAGTTTATTGGGGGGATCGGGCAATCAGCCCCAGCATTTT	CASSLLGGSGNQPQHF
TRBV28	.	TRBJ2-3	.	TGTGCCAGCAGTTTATGGGCCCGCAGGGGTCACGGCACAGATACGCAGTATTTT	CASSLWARRGHGTDTQYF
TRBV27	.	TRBJ1-4	.	TGTGCCAGCAGTGCGAGACAGGCCACGGATGAAAAACTGTTTTTT	CASSARQATDEKLFF
TRBV28	once	TRBJ1-2	TRBD1	TGTGCCAGCAGTATTACAGGGGACTATGGCTACACCTTC	CASSITGDYGYTF
TRBV5-1	.	TRBJ2-1	.	TGCGCCAGCCCCCGGACTTCCTACAATGAGCAGTTCTTC	CASPRTSYNEQFF
TRBV3-1/TRBV3-2	.	TRBJ1-2	TRBD1	TGTGCCAGCAGCCCCGCTCAGGGGGCGGTCGGTGGCTACACCTTC	CASSPAQGAVGGYTF
TRBV7-2	.	TRBJ1-1	.	TGTGCCAGCAGCCTGGACAGAGCAGCGAACACTGAAGCTTTCTTT	CASSLDRAANTEAFF
TRBV4-3	.	TRBJ1-5	.	TGCGCCAGCAGCCAAGACGAACCCAGGGATGGCAATCAGCCCCAGCATTTT	CASSQDEPRDGNQPQHF
TRBV6-6	.	TRBJ2-7	.	TGTGCCAGCAGTTCTTCAGGCGACCTCCACGAGCAGTACTTC	CASSSSGDLHEQYF
TRBV7-9	.	TRBJ1-2	.	TGTGCCAGCAGCTTTACGGGGGGTGACTATGGCTACACCTTC	CASSFTGGDYGYTF
TRBV3-1/TRBV3-2	once	TRBJ2-7	TRBD2	TGTGCCAGCAGCCAAGATCTGGCCCCTGATACTAGCGGGAGGGCGCATCGCGAGCAGTACTTC	CASSQDLAPDTSGRAHREQYF
TRBV28	.	TRBJ1-1	TRBD1	TGTGCCAGCAGTCCACAGGGGAGCGGCGCTGAAGCTTTCTTT	CASSPQGSGAEAFF
TRBV19	.	TRBJ1-5	.	TGTGCCAGTAGGAGGACGGCCGGAGGTAATCAGCCCCAGCATTTT	CASRRTAGGNQPQHF
TRBV5-6	.	TRBJ1-4	TRBD1	TGTGCCAGCAGCTTGGGACCGGACAGGACTAATGAAAAACTGTTTTTT	CASSLGPDRTNEKLFF
TRBV2	.	TRBJ2-5	TRBD1	TGTGCCAGCAGTGGACCCGGGACAGGTAGCCAAGAGACCCAGTACTTC	CASSGPGTGSQETQYF
TRBV5-1	.	TRBJ1-1	.	TGCGCCAGCAGCTTCACGGGAAGAGGGACTGAAGCTTTCTTT	CASSFTGRGTEAFF
TRBV28	few	TRBJ2-3	.	TGTGCTCTCGGGGATGGGACAGATACGCAGTATTTT	CALGDGTDTQYF
TRBV11-1	.	TRBJ2-3	.	TGTGCCACCACGGGAGACAGGGTCGGCACAGATACGCAGTATTTT	CATTGDRVGTDTQYF
TRBV6-1	.	TRBJ2-7	TRBD2	TGTGCCAGCAGTGGTCCTAGCGGGAGCTCGGCTAGGTACGAGCAGTACTTC	CASSGPSGSSARYEQYF
TRBV11-2	.	TRBJ1-5	.	TGTGCCAGCAGCCTTTCAGGAAATCAGCCCCAGCATTTT	CASSLSGNQPQHF
TRBV6-2/TRBV6-3	.	TRBJ2-7	.	TGTGCCAGCAGTTACTCGTTGACAGCCTACGAGCAGTACTTC	CASSYSLTAYEQYF
TRBV6-5	.	TRBJ2-5	.	TGTGCCAGCAGTTACTCCACACGGAGTTCTCAAGAGACCCAGTACTTC	CASSYSTRSSQETQYF
TRBV27	.	TRBJ2-7	TRBD2	TGTGCCAGCAGTTTAGAACTAGCGGGAGCCCCCTACGAGCAGTACTTC	CASSLELAGAPYEQYF
TRBV30	once	TRBJ1-5	TRBD1	TGTGCCTGGAGTTTCGGACAGGGAGGACGCAATCAGCCCCAGCATTTT	CAWSFGQGGRNQPQHF
TRBV27	.	TRBJ2-1	TRBD1	TGTGCCAGCAGGACGGACAGGGCGAAGTTCTACAATGAGCAGTTCTTC	CASRTDRAKFYNEQFF